This T cell receptor beta chain was observed in a study of blood T cell repertoires in COVID-19. On the study more broadly: Specimens from acute and convalescent COVID-19 originated in the United States, Italy and Spain. Nucleic acid was either cDNA or gDNA, and it came from T cells, B-cell-depleted T cells, or PBMCs.

The authors' processing: Researchers report that nucleated cell counts were estimated from reference gene primer amplification. Some clones are missing from TCRdb's copy, which holds only in-frame ones; the method was immunoSEQ multiplex PCR. V, J and clone size are those of that table, while D and trimming were read from the DNA. The sample yields approximately 150,000 clones, more than 80% seen once. Enrolment of Seattle patients took place during active infection, and they were followed longitudinally. This clonotype originated in a woman aged 55-70 years with COVID-19, enrolled during active disease. Sequenced sample: peripheral blood.

CDR3 protein: CASGMGLAYEQYF. In DNA, the CDR3 is TGTGCCAGCGGAATGGGACTAGCGTACGAGCAGTACTTC. The rearrangement uses TRBV27 and TRBJ2-7; 10 bases align to TRBD2. Per the germline V gene, CDR1 is MNHEY and CDR2 is SMNVEV (reference sequence). Losses at the gene ends were 8 bases for V and 4 bases for J; bases not matched to a gene: 5. This CDR3 contains 13 residues.